The clone carrying this TCR beta chain was detected only a few times. Its cognate antigen is unknown. These data belong to a study of CD8 T cells in ankylosing spondylitis. Study-wide results and caveats: A TCR beta motif of 7 or 8 highly homologous variants appeared characteristic of ankylosing spondylitis blood. There was reportedly significant enrichment of clones that were disease-linked in matched ankylosing spondylitis synovial fluid. Reactive arthritis synovial fluid and blood were previously reported to contain some motif variants.

Each CDR3 protein gets one entry after TCRdb re-called the 5' RACE reads with MiXCR. The sample contains 150,000 to 200,000 distinct CDR3 sequences, roughly 11% of which appear only once. Germline CDR1 and CDR2: LGHNA and YSLEER. V shed 0 bases and J 1 base; nucleotides not matched to a gene: 5. The CDR3 runs 18 residues. Sequenced input: blood, either unsorted or a sorted T cell fraction (not recorded which). V and J are TRBV4-3 and TRBJ2-2; the match to TRBD2 covers 10 bases. This receptor was taken from a male donor with ankylosing spondylitis or in good health (not recorded which). CDR3 nucleotide sequence: TGCGCCAGCAGCCAAGATGGAGTAGCGGGGGGGAACACCGGGGAGCTGTTTTTT. It specifies CASSQDGVAGGNTGELFF.